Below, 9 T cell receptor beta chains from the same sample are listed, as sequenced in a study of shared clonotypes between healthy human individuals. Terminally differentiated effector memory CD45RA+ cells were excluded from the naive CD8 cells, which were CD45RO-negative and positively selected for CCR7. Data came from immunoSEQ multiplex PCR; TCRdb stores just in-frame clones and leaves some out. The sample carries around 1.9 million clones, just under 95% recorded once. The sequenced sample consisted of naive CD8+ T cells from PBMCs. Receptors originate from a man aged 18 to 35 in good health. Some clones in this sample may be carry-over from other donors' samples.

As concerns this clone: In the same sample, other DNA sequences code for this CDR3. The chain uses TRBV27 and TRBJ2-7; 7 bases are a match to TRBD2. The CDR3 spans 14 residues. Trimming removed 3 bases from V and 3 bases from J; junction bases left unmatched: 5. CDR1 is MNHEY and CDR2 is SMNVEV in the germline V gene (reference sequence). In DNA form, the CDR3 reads TGTGCCAGCAGTTTTGGGGGGGAGGGCTACGAGCAGTACTTC. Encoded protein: CASSFGGEGYEQYF.

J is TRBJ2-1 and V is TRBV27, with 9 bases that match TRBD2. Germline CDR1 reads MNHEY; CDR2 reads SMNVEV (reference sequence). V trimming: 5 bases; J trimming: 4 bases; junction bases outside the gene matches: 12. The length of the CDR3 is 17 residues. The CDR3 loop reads CASSTRLADQLYNEQFF. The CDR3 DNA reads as TGTGCCAGCAGTACCCGACTAGCGGACCAACTTTACAATGAGCAGTTCTTC.

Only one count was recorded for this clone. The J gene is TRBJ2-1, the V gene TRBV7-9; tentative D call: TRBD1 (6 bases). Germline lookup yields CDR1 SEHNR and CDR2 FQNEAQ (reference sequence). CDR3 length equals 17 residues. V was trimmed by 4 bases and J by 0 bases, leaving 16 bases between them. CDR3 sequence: CASSSHRVARSYNEQFF. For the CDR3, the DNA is TGTGCCAGCAGCTCGCACAGGGTCGCCCGCTCCTACAATGAGCAGTTCTTC.

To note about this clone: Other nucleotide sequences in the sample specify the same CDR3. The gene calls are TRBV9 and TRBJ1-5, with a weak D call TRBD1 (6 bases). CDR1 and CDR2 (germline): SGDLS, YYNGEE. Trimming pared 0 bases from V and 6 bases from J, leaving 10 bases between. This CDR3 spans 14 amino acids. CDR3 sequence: CASSVGGGLQPQHF. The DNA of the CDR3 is TGTGCCAGCAGCGTAGGCGGGGGGCTTCAGCCCCAGCATTTT. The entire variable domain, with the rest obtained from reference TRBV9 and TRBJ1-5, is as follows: DSGVTQTPKHLITATGQRVTLRCSPRSGDLSVYWYQQSLDQGLQFLIQYYNGEERAKGNILERFSAQQFPDLHSELNLSSLELGDSALYFCASSVGGGLQPQHFGDGTRLSIL.

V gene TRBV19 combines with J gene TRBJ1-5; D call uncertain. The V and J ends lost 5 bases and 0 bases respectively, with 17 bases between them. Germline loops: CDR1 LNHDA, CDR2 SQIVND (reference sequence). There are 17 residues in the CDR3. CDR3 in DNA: TGTGCCAGTAGTTATAATCCAGAGGACTATAGCAATCAGCCCCAGCATTTT. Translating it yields CASSYNPEDYSNQPQHF. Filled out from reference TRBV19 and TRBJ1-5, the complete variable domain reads DGGITQSPKYLFRKEGQNVTLSCEQNLNHDAMYWYRQDPGQGLRLIYYSQIVNDFQKGDIAEGYSVSREKKESFPLTVTSAQKNPTAFYLCASSYNPEDYSNQPQHFGDGTRLSIL.

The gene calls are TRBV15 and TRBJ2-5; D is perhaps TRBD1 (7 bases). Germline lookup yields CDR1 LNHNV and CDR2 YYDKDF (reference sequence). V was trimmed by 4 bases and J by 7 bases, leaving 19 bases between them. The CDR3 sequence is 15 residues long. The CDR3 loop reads CATSNSGGWTATQYF. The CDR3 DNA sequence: TGTGCCACCAGCAACTCAGGGGGGTGGACGGCGACCCAGTACTTC.

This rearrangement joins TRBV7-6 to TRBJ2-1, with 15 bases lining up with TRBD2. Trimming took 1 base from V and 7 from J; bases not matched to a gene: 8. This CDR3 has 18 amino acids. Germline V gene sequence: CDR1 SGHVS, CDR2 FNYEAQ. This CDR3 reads CASSLGTSGRAQGNEQFF. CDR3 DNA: TGTGCCAGCAGCTTAGGGACTAGCGGGAGGGCCCAGGGGAATGAGCAGTTCTTC.

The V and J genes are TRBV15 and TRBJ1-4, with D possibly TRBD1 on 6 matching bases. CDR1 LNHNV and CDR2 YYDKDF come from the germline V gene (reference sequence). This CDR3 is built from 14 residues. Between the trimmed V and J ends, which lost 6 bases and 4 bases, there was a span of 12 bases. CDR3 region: CATRGTLGNEKLFF. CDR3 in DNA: TGTGCCACCAGGGGGACACTCGGTAATGAAAAACTGTTTTTT.

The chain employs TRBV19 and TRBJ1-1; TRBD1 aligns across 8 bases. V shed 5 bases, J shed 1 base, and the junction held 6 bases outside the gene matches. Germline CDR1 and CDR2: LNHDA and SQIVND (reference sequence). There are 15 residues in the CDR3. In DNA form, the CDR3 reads TGTGCCAGTAGTGACGGACAGGGACCGAACACTGAAGCTTTCTTT. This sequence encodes CASSDGQGPNTEAFF.